These T cell receptor beta chains were read from a single sample in a study of a mutant IDH1 vaccine in newly diagnosed glioma. Libraries were prepared by immunoSEQ multiplex PCR; TCRdb keeps only in-frame clonotypes and omits some of them. The sample lists tens of thousands of clones, 90% occurring once. Which antigens these TCRs recognize remains unknown. The sample was PBMCs, taken from a glioma patient whose treatment included an IDH1 peptide vaccine. All receptors come from a woman aged 35 to 49 with glioma. The CDR3 runs from the conserved cysteine through the conserved F or W. Fields, in order: clone size, J gene, D gene, V gene, CDR3 protein, CDR3 DNA. A D gene is named only where the DNA matches it firmly. Expanded clones get a size class; other rows say once, few or many, or leave the size out.

-,TRBJ1-2,TRBD1,TRBV15,CATSRGQTVGSVWGVYGYTF,TGTGCCACCAGCAGGGGACAGACTGTGGGAAGTGTATGGGGAGTGTATGGCTACACCTTC
-,TRBJ2-7,TRBD2,TRBV19,CASSSGRVVPYEQYF,TGTGCCAGTTCCAGCGGGAGAGTAGTTCCCTACGAGCAGTACTTC
-,TRBJ2-2,-,TRBV7-2,CASSSSRTVGELFF,TGTGCCAGCAGCTCCTCCCGGACGGTGGGGGAGCTGTTTTTT
once,TRBJ2-1,-,TRBV4-1,CASSPRQDLAYNEQFF,TGCGCCAGCAGCCCTAGACAGGACCTCGCCTACAATGAGCAGTTCTTC
-,TRBJ2-7,TRBD1,TRBV11-3,CASSKGQGTSYEQYF,TGTGCCAGCAGCAAAGGACAGGGGACTTCCTACGAGCAGTACTTC
once,TRBJ2-7,-,TRBV28,CASSETPSYEQYF,TGTGCCAGTAGTGAAACTCCCTCCTACGAGCAGTACTTC
-,TRBJ2-5,-,TRBV9,CASSYGTIQETQYF,TGTGCCAGCAGCTATGGGACAATCCAAGAGACCCAGTACTTC
-,TRBJ1-3,-,TRBV11-2,CASSYTGAGNTIYF,TGTGCCAGCAGCTATACAGGAGCTGGAAACACCATATATTTT
-,TRBJ2-7,-,TRBV5-1,CASSLGTGYEQYF,TGCGCCAGCAGCTTGGGTACGGGGTACGAGCAGTACTTC
-,TRBJ1-2,-,TRBV4-1,CASSRPGDGNYGYTF,TGCGCCAGCAGCCGCCCGGGGGACGGAAACTATGGCTACACCTTC
-,TRBJ2-5,TRBD2,TRBV6-1,CASSEGGLAGARETQYF,TGTGCCAGCAGTGAAGGGGGACTAGCGGGAGCCCGAGAGACCCAGTACTTC
-,TRBJ2-5,-,TRBV2,CASSEGKAGLQETQYF,TGTGCCAGCAGTGAAGGGAAGGCAGGGCTTCAAGAGACCCAGTACTTC
-,TRBJ1-2,TRBD1,TRBV5-8,CASSAGTGPNYGYTF,TGTGCCAGCAGCGCAGGGACAGGGCCAAACTATGGCTACACCTTC
-,TRBJ2-1,-,TRBV2,CASKFLRDEQFF,TGTGCCAGCAAGTTTCTCCGGGATGAGCAGTTCTTC
-,TRBJ2-2,TRBD2,TRBV9,CASSGRELAGVSGELFF,TGTGCCAGCAGCGGGAGGGAACTAGCGGGGGTCTCCGGGGAGCTGTTTTTT
-,TRBJ1-2,-,TRBV5-8,CASSLGDRSNPYGYTF,TGTGCCAGCAGCTTGGGGGACCGCAGCAACCCCTATGGCTACACCTTC
-,TRBJ2-5,-,TRBV4-1,CASSQTTGWKTQYF,TGCGCCAGCAGCCAAACCACAGGGTGGAAGACCCAGTACTTC
-,TRBJ1-1,-,TRBV2,CAIGGGGATEAFF,TGTGCCATAGGGGGAGGGGGGGCCACTGAAGCTTTCTTT
-,TRBJ1-5,-,TRBV19,CASTREAGNQPQHF,TGTGCCAGTACCAGGGAGGCAGGCAATCAGCCCCAGCATTTT
-,TRBJ2-2,-,TRBV25-1,CASSEWGWELFF,TGTGCCAGCAGTGAATGGGGGTGGGAGCTGTTTTTT
-,TRBJ1-1,-,TRBV13,CASSLERANTEAFF,TGTGCCAGCAGCTTAGAACGCGCGAACACTGAAGCTTTCTTT
-,TRBJ2-7,TRBD2,TRBV2,CASSRTSTNVLAYEQYF,TGTGCCAGCAGTAGGACTAGCACGAACGTATTGGCCTACGAGCAGTACTTC
-,TRBJ1-1,TRBD1,TRBV5-1,CASSLPGGRNTEAFF,TGCGCCAGCAGCTTGCCAGGGGGCAGGAACACTGAAGCTTTCTTT
-,TRBJ2-3,-,TRBV4-3,CASSPQYLHTDTQYF,TGCGCCAGCAGCCCGCAGTACCTTCACACAGATACGCAGTATTTT
-,TRBJ2-5,TRBD1,TRBV23-1,CASSRQGKETQYF,TGCGCCAGCAGTCGACAGGGCAAAGAGACCCAGTACTTC
-,TRBJ2-1,TRBD2,TRBV14,CASSPTPGLAGGSYYNEQFF,TGTGCCAGCAGCCCCACACCGGGACTAGCGGGAGGGTCCTACTACAATGAGCAGTTCTTC
-,TRBJ2-7,TRBD1,TRBV28,CASSPYRGTAYEQYF,TGTGCCAGCAGTCCATACAGGGGTACCGCCTACGAGCAGTACTTC
-,TRBJ1-6,-,TRBV6-5,CASSYEAAVGNSPLHF,TGTGCCAGCAGTTATGAGGCAGCCGTGGGGAATTCACCCCTCCACTTT
-,TRBJ2-7,TRBD1,TRBV5-1,CASSLVEPGGPSYEQYF,TGCGCCAGCAGCTTGGTAGAGCCAGGGGGCCCCTCCTACGAGCAGTACTTC
-,TRBJ1-5,-,TRBV6-5,CASSIGRNNQPQHF,TGTGCCAGCAGCATCGGACGGAATAATCAGCCCCAGCATTTT
-,TRBJ1-6,-,TRBV7-2,CASSLAINNSPLHF,TGTGCCAGCAGCTTAGCGATTAATAATTCACCCCTCCACTTT
-,TRBJ2-1,-,TRBV7-9,CASSLGSRRDEQFF,TGTGCCAGCAGCTTAGGCAGTCGAAGGGATGAGCAGTTCTTC
-,TRBJ1-2,TRBD1,TRBV7-9,CASSPRQGAFGYTF,TGTGCCAGCAGCCCCCGGCAGGGGGCTTTTGGCTACACCTTC
-,TRBJ1-3,-,TRBV6-5,CASSPDASVTIYF,TGTGCCAGCAGCCCCGACGCAAGTGTAACCATATATTTT
-,TRBJ2-2,TRBD1,TRBV6-1,CASRGQGITGELFF,TGTGCCAGCAGGGGACAGGGTATCACCGGGGAGCTGTTTTTT
-,TRBJ2-2,TRBD2,TRBV4-1,CASSLNSLAGGRTGELFF,TGCGCCAGCAGCCTTAACTCACTAGCGGGAGGTCGGACCGGGGAGCTGTTTTTT
-,TRBJ2-7,-,TRBV14,CASSQTGIRAYEQYF,TGTGCCAGCAGCCAAACAGGGATAAGGGCCTACGAGCAGTACTTC
once,TRBJ2-6,-,TRBV14,CASSQDFGSTLLSGANVLTF,TGTGCCAGCAGCCAAGATTTCGGCAGTACCTTGCTCAGTGGGGCCAACGTCCTGACTTTC
-,TRBJ1-5,-,TRBV19,CACGQFGDNQPQHF,TGTGCCTGCGGACAGTTTGGCGACAATCAGCCCCAGCATTTT